The T cell receptor beta chain under discussion was sequenced for a study of blood T cell repertoires in COVID-19. As originally analysed: Amplification of reference gene primers provided the estimated nucleated cell counts. Using immunoSEQ multiplex PCR, the repertoire was profiled, and TCRdb retains in-frame clones only, with some absent. V and J calls and clone size are given by that table; D and trimming were obtained from the DNA. The table lists some 150,000 clones, around 84% of them singletons. Germline V lookup: CDR1 LNHNV, CDR2 YYDKDF (reference sequence). The length of the CDR3 is 16 residues. V lost 3 bases and J lost 4; bases outside the gene matches: 11.

V usage is TRBV15 and J usage is TRBJ2-5; TRBD1 aligns across 7 bases. The specimen was peripheral blood. The TCR originated in a woman aged 50 to 60 with acute or convalescent COVID-19. The CDR3 sequence is CATSSPLGQMRETQYF. CDR3 nucleotide sequence: TGTGCCACCAGCAGTCCCCTGGGACAGATGCGAGAGACCCAGTACTTC. The entire variable domain, with the rest obtained from reference TRBV15 and TRBJ2-5, is as follows: DAMVIQNPRYQVTQFGKPVTLSCSQTLNHNVMYWYQQKSSQAPKLLFHYYDKDFNNEADTPDNFQSRRPNTSFCFLDIRSPGLGDTAMYLCATSSPLGQMRETQYFGPGTRLLVL.